The present T cell receptor (beta chain) was sequenced within a study of T cell repertoires in cytomegalovirus infection. Notes on the study in general: Across the ex vivo response, the dominant clonotypes were HLA-C-restricted CMV-specific TCR beta clonotypes.

TCRdb ran MiXCR on the reads and lists one entry per CDR3 protein. This table has 550,000 to 700,000 distinct CDR3 sequences, approximately 40% appearing once. As to this clonotype: The antigen remains unidentified.

The clonotype was recovered from a human donor in good health (CMV status not recorded). Some clones in this sample may be carry-over from other donors' samples. The specimen comprised cultured PBMCs, sampled from culture after CMV antigen stimulation.

The CDR3 reads CSARARANEQFF. The CDR3 DNA sequence: TGCAGTGCTAGAGCCCGCGCAAATGAGCAGTTCTTC. The chain links TRBV20-1 to TRBJ2-1; D gene unclear. The CDR3 is 12 amino acids. V lost 1 base to trimming and J lost 7 bases, with 8 bases between them. CDR1 is DFQATT and CDR2 is SNEGSKA in the germline V gene (reference sequence).